Listed below are T cell receptor beta chains from one sample, sequenced in a study of blood T cell repertoires in COVID-19. The protocol was immunoSEQ multiplex PCR, while the TCRdb copy is restricted to in-frame clones and leaves out a portion. The sample consists of about 110,000 clones, 85% of them appearing once. What was sequenced was peripheral blood. The receptors were gathered from a human donor in a cohort sampled during active COVID-19. The CDR3 runs from the conserved cysteine through the conserved F or W. The D gene is left open where the match is weak. Only part of the rows carry a size: once, few, many, or a class if the clone is expanded.

J gene: TRBJ2-2; D gene: NA; V gene: TRBV11-2; clone size: medium-sized; CDR3 DNA: TGTGCCAGCAGCCTTTTCCGAAGGAGGGACACCGGGGAGCTGTTTTTT; CDR3 protein: CASSLFRRRDTGELFF
J gene: TRBJ1-5; D gene: NA; V gene: TRBV10-3; clone size: NA; CDR3 DNA: TGTGCCATCAGTGACACAGGCCTTAGCAATCAGCCCCAGCATTTT; CDR3 protein: CAISDTGLSNQPQHF
J gene: TRBJ1-2; D gene: TRBD1; V gene: TRBV6-1; clone size: NA; CDR3 DNA: TGTGCCAGCAGTGACCCAGGGGGGAGAGGCTACACCTTC; CDR3 protein: CASSDPGGRGYTF
J gene: TRBJ1-2; D gene: NA; V gene: TRBV5-4; clone size: once; CDR3 DNA: TGTGCCAGCACCTCCCCCACAGGAGATTCTAACTATGGCTACACCTTC; CDR3 protein: CASTSPTGDSNYGYTF
J gene: TRBJ2-2; D gene: TRBD2; V gene: TRBV3-1/TRBV3-2; clone size: NA; CDR3 DNA: TGTGCCAGCAGCCACCCCCCGCGGGGGGGAACCGGGGAGCTGTTTTTT; CDR3 protein: CASSHPPRGGTGELFF
J gene: TRBJ2-1; D gene: NA; V gene: TRBV5-4; clone size: NA; CDR3 DNA: TGTGCCAGCAGCTTAGGACTGGGCTCCTACAATGAGCAGTTCTTC; CDR3 protein: CASSLGLGSYNEQFF
J gene: TRBJ2-5; D gene: TRBD1; V gene: TRBV5-1; clone size: NA; CDR3 DNA: TGCGCCAGCAGCCCCAGGGGGCAAGAGACCCAGTACTTC; CDR3 protein: CASSPRGQETQYF
J gene: TRBJ2-3; D gene: TRBD1; V gene: TRBV9; clone size: NA; CDR3 DNA: TGTGCCAGCAGCGTTGGACAGGGGGCGGATACGCAGTATTTT; CDR3 protein: CASSVGQGADTQYF
J gene: TRBJ1-1; D gene: NA; V gene: TRBV7-2; clone size: NA; CDR3 DNA: TGTGCCAGCAGCTTAGTCCCGGACACTGAAGCTTTCTTT; CDR3 protein: CASSLVPDTEAFF
J gene: TRBJ2-3; D gene: NA; V gene: TRBV18; clone size: NA; CDR3 DNA: TGTGCCAGCTCACCTGGAGGCCCTAGCACAGATACGCAGTATTTT; CDR3 protein: CASSPGGPSTDTQYF
J gene: TRBJ1-5; D gene: NA; V gene: TRBV4-1; clone size: NA; CDR3 DNA: TGCGCCAGCAGCCAAGACCCTCTAGATCAGCCCCAGCATTTT; CDR3 protein: CASSQDPLDQPQHF
J gene: TRBJ1-6; D gene: NA; V gene: TRBV2; clone size: once; CDR3 DNA: TGTGCCAGCAGTGCATCCAGGGCCGCGGGGAATTCACCCCTCCACTTT; CDR3 protein: CASSASRAAGNSPLHF
J gene: TRBJ1-4; D gene: NA; V gene: TRBV5-1; clone size: once; CDR3 DNA: TGCGCCAGCAGCTTGGTAGGGGGGGCGGCTGAAAAACTGTTTTTT; CDR3 protein: CASSLVGGAAEKLFF
J gene: TRBJ1-6; D gene: TRBD1; V gene: TRBV2; clone size: few; CDR3 DNA: TGTGCCAACCGACAGGGGGGTAATTCACCCCTCCACTTT; CDR3 protein: CANRQGGNSPLHF
J gene: TRBJ2-2; D gene: TRBD1; V gene: TRBV11-2; clone size: NA; CDR3 DNA: TGTGCCAGCAGCTCCGGGACAGGGAACACCGGGGAGCTGTTTTTT; CDR3 protein: CASSSGTGNTGELFF
J gene: TRBJ2-1; D gene: TRBD2; V gene: TRBV6-5; clone size: NA; CDR3 DNA: TGTGCCAGCAGTTACGATCCGCGGGGGGCCAACAATGAGCAGTTCTTC; CDR3 protein: CASSYDPRGANNEQFF
J gene: TRBJ1-2; D gene: NA; V gene: TRBV5-1; clone size: NA; CDR3 DNA: TGCGCCAGCAGCTTGGTGCTTCAGGGAGGCTATGGCTACACCTTC; CDR3 protein: CASSLVLQGGYGYTF
J gene: TRBJ1-1; D gene: TRBD1; V gene: TRBV5-4; clone size: NA; CDR3 DNA: TGTGCCAGCAGCTTGGCCTTTGGGCCAGGGGGTTCCTGGGACACTGAAGCTTTCTTT; CDR3 protein: CASSLAFGPGGSWDTEAFF
J gene: TRBJ1-2; D gene: TRBD1; V gene: TRBV5-4; clone size: NA; CDR3 DNA: TGTGCCAGCTCTAACCCCGGACAGGGGGAGGGTGGCTACACCTTC; CDR3 protein: CASSNPGQGEGGYTF
J gene: TRBJ2-3; D gene: TRBD2; V gene: TRBV4-3; clone size: NA; CDR3 DNA: TGCGCCAGCAGCCAAGGAGAGATGACAATTCGGGGGGACACAGATACGCAGTATTTT; CDR3 protein: CASSQGEMTIRGDTDTQYF
J gene: TRBJ2-1; D gene: TRBD2; V gene: TRBV5-1; clone size: NA; CDR3 DNA: TGCGCCAGCAGCTCGGGATCGACTAGCGGGGGGCAATACAATGAGCAGTTCTTC; CDR3 protein: CASSSGSTSGGQYNEQFF
J gene: TRBJ1-2; D gene: NA; V gene: TRBV4-1; clone size: NA; CDR3 DNA: TGCGCCAGCAGCCGGGCCGGGGACACTGCTAACTATGGCTACACCTTC; CDR3 protein: CASSRAGDTANYGYTF
J gene: TRBJ2-4; D gene: TRBD2; V gene: TRBV10-1; clone size: NA; CDR3 DNA: TGCGCCAGCAGTGAGTCATCCCTAGCGGGGGCGCCGGGGCGGAAAAACATTCAGTACTTC; CDR3 protein: CASSESSLAGAPGRKNIQYF
J gene: TRBJ2-2; D gene: TRBD2; V gene: TRBV3-1/TRBV3-2; clone size: NA; CDR3 DNA: TGTGCCAGCAGCCAAGATCGAGGAGGGCTAGCGGGGCCGAGAACCGGGGAGCTGTTTTTT; CDR3 protein: CASSQDRGGLAGPRTGELFF
J gene: TRBJ2-2; D gene: NA; V gene: TRBV30; clone size: NA; CDR3 DNA: TGTGCCTGGAGTCCTAACACCGGGGAGCTGTTTTTT; CDR3 protein: CAWSPNTGELFF
J gene: TRBJ2-2; D gene: NA; V gene: TRBV2; clone size: NA; CDR3 DNA: TGTGCCAGCAGACAGCCCCCCGGGGAGCTGTTTTTT; CDR3 protein: CASRQPPGELFF
J gene: TRBJ1-5; D gene: TRBD1; V gene: TRBV20-1; clone size: NA; CDR3 DNA: TGCAGTGCTAGTAGGGACAGTATCAATCAGCCCCAGCATTTT; CDR3 protein: CSASRDSINQPQHF
J gene: TRBJ2-7; D gene: NA; V gene: TRBV27; clone size: NA; CDR3 DNA: TGTGCCAGCAGATCGGTGCGGAATCGCCCCTACGAGCAGTACTTC; CDR3 protein: CASRSVRNRPYEQYF
J gene: TRBJ2-3; D gene: TRBD1; V gene: TRBV5-4; clone size: NA; CDR3 DNA: TGTGCCAGCAGCTCTGGACAGGGGCCCTATACGCAGTATTTT; CDR3 protein: CASSSGQGPYTQYF
J gene: TRBJ1-1; D gene: NA; V gene: TRBV5-4; clone size: NA; CDR3 DNA: TGTGCCAGCAGCTTACACGAGAACACTGAAGCTTTCTTT; CDR3 protein: CASSLHENTEAFF
J gene: TRBJ1-5; D gene: NA; V gene: TRBV6-9; clone size: once; CDR3 DNA: TGTGCCAGCAGTTCGCGACAGGAAGAATATCAGCCCCAGCATTTT; CDR3 protein: CASSSRQEEYQPQHF
J gene: TRBJ2-1; D gene: NA; V gene: TRBV6-6; clone size: NA; CDR3 DNA: TGTGCCAGCAGTTACTCTCGGACACCAAATGAGCAGTTCTTC; CDR3 protein: CASSYSRTPNEQFF
J gene: TRBJ2-1; D gene: NA; V gene: TRBV14; clone size: NA; CDR3 DNA: TGTGCCAGCAGCCAAGATCGCCCCCGGGAGAGGGGTTCTGAGCAGTTCTTC; CDR3 protein: CASSQDRPRERGSEQFF
J gene: TRBJ1-4; D gene: NA; V gene: TRBV20-1; clone size: once; CDR3 DNA: TGCAGTGCTAGTGTGGGGGACATGGGTGAAAAACTGTTTTTT; CDR3 protein: CSASVGDMGEKLFF
J gene: TRBJ2-7; D gene: TRBD2; V gene: TRBV7-2; clone size: NA; CDR3 DNA: TGTGCCAGCAGCTTAAGTACTAGCGGGGGGGCCTACGAGCAGTACTTC; CDR3 protein: CASSLSTSGGAYEQYF
J gene: TRBJ1-3; D gene: NA; V gene: TRBV6-6; clone size: NA; CDR3 DNA: TGTGCCAGCAGCCAGGGGATCCGGGCTGGAAACACCATATATTTT; CDR3 protein: CASSQGIRAGNTIYF
J gene: TRBJ2-5; D gene: TRBD1; V gene: TRBV6-1; clone size: NA; CDR3 DNA: TGTGCCAGCAGTGAACTGGGGCAGGGGGCTAGAGAGACCCAGTACTTC; CDR3 protein: CASSELGQGARETQYF
J gene: TRBJ1-2; D gene: NA; V gene: TRBV29-1; clone size: NA; CDR3 DNA: TGCAGCGTTGAAGGCAGGGGCTCTCCTTATGGCTACACCTTC; CDR3 protein: CSVEGRGSPYGYTF
J gene: TRBJ2-1; D gene: TRBD1; V gene: TRBV12-3/TRBV12-4; clone size: NA; CDR3 DNA: TGTGCCAGCAGTTATTACAGGGGTGAGCAGTTCTTC; CDR3 protein: CASSYYRGEQFF
J gene: TRBJ2-6; D gene: NA; V gene: TRBV9; clone size: NA; CDR3 DNA: TGTGCCAGCAGCGTAGGTGGCAGGGGCCCGCTCTCTGGGGCCAACGTCCTGACTTTC; CDR3 protein: CASSVGGRGPLSGANVLTF
J gene: TRBJ2-1; D gene: TRBD1; V gene: TRBV11-3; clone size: NA; CDR3 DNA: TGTGCCAGCAGCTTAGGAGGGACAGGGATCCACAATGAGCAGTTCTTC; CDR3 protein: CASSLGGTGIHNEQFF
J gene: TRBJ1-5; D gene: TRBD1; V gene: TRBV6-1; clone size: NA; CDR3 DNA: TGTGCCAGCAGTGAACCGATCGACAGGGGCGATAGTCAGCCCCAGCATTTT; CDR3 protein: CASSEPIDRGDSQPQHF
J gene: TRBJ1-5; D gene: TRBD1; V gene: TRBV2; clone size: NA; CDR3 DNA: TGTGCCAGCAGTTCCGGGACAGGATTCTATAGCAATCAGCCCCAGCATTTT; CDR3 protein: CASSSGTGFYSNQPQHF
J gene: TRBJ1-1; D gene: TRBD1; V gene: TRBV19; clone size: NA; CDR3 DNA: TGTGCCAGTAGTCCTCCTCAGGGGGTACCTAAGAACACTGAAGCTTTCTTT; CDR3 protein: CASSPPQGVPKNTEAFF
J gene: TRBJ2-3; D gene: TRBD1; V gene: TRBV18; clone size: few; CDR3 DNA: TGTGCCAGCTCACAACCGGGACAGGGGAACACAGATACGCAGTATTTT; CDR3 protein: CASSQPGQGNTDTQYF
J gene: TRBJ1-1; D gene: NA; V gene: TRBV19; clone size: NA; CDR3 DNA: TGTGCCAGTAGTATAGTCGGGTCCTACACTGAAGCTTTCTTT; CDR3 protein: CASSIVGSYTEAFF
J gene: TRBJ2-1; D gene: TRBD1; V gene: TRBV4-2; clone size: NA; CDR3 DNA: TGTGCCAGCAGCCAGCTGCCGGGACAGGGATCGGGCTCCTACAATGAGCAGTTCTTC; CDR3 protein: CASSQLPGQGSGSYNEQFF
J gene: TRBJ2-7; D gene: TRBD2; V gene: TRBV5-1; clone size: NA; CDR3 DNA: TGCGCCAGCAGCTTGGCCGGCGGGGGGACCACCTACGAGCAGTACTTC; CDR3 protein: CASSLAGGGTTYEQYF
J gene: TRBJ2-5; D gene: NA; V gene: TRBV28; clone size: NA; CDR3 DNA: TGTGCCAGCAGTCGATATACAGGGCCCCAAGAGACCCAGTACTTC; CDR3 protein: CASSRYTGPQETQYF
J gene: TRBJ2-1; D gene: NA; V gene: TRBV6-6; clone size: NA; CDR3 DNA: TGTGCCAGCAGTTACTCAGGGGCCTACTACAATGAGCAGTTCTTC; CDR3 protein: CASSYSGAYYNEQFF